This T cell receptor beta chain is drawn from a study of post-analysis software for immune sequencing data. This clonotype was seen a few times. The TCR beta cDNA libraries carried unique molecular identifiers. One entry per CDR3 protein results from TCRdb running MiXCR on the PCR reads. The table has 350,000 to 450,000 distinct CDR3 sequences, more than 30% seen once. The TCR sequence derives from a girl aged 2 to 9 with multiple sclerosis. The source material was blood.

CDR3 region: CASSAGQGNHSPLHF. In DNA form, the CDR3 reads TGTGCCAGCAGTGCCGGACAGGGGAACCATTCACCCCTCCACTTT. The gene calls are TRBV12-3 or TRBV12-4 and TRBJ1-6; TRBD1 matches at 9 bases. CDR3 size: 15 residues. The V segment lost 5 bases and the J segment 8 bases; nucleotides outside the gene matches: 7.